These 28 T cell receptor beta chains originate from one sample sequenced in a study of radiotherapy plus CTLA-4 blockade in lung cancer (dated by TCRdb to about 2018). Libraries were prepared through the immunoSEQ multiplex PCR assay. TCRdb re-hosts the immuneACCESS table, in-frame sequences only. Its copies lack some clones; in the studies checked, an unresolved V gene accounts for under half of them, and the cause for the rest is not known. The sample table shows some 96,000 clones, and approximately 86% are seen once. Nearly 5% of the sample comes from the top ten. The sequencing used peripheral blood, collected from a patient treated with radiotherapy plus ipilimumab. All receptors derive from a human donor with non-small cell lung cancer that progressed on radiotherapy plus ipilimumab.

V is TRBV7-3 and J is TRBJ2-3; D might be TRBD1 or TRBD2, each matching 6 bases. Trimming stripped 1 base from V and 1 base from J, with 9 bases between. CDR3 length equals 15 residues. The germline V gene has CDR1 SGHTA and CDR2 FQGTGA. CDR3 sequence (DNA): TGTGCCAGCAGCTTAAGGGGGGCCGGCACAGATACGCAGTATTTT. This sequence encodes CASSLRGAGTDTQYF.

The rearrangement joins TRBV7-3 to TRBJ2-1, with a possible D match to TRBD2 (6 bases). V dropped 5 bases and J dropped 6 bases, with 17 bases sitting between them. The CDR3 has 15 amino acids. The V gene's germline CDR1 is SGHTA and CDR2 FQGTGA. The CDR3 sequence: CASSPHPTSFNEQFF. The CDR3 DNA follows: TGTGCCAGCAGCCCTCACCCGACTAGTTTCAATGAGCAGTTCTTC.

This rearrangement joins TRBV10-3 to TRBJ2-1; 7 positions agree with TRBD2. Per the germline V gene, CDR1 is ENHRY and CDR2 is SYGVKD. This CDR3 is built from 13 residues. V lost 10 bases to trimming and J lost 0 bases; unmatched junction nucleotides: 3. CDR3 region: CATLASSYNEQFF. DNA for the CDR3: TGTGCCACACTAGCGAGCTCCTACAATGAGCAGTTCTTC.

The chain couples TRBV5-6 to TRBJ2-7; 7 nucleotides agree with TRBD1. CDR3 length: 17 amino acids. After removal of 2 bases from V and 0 bases from J, the junction contained 11 bases not matched to a gene. The germline V gene has CDR1 SGHDT and CDR2 YYEEEE. The CDR3 spells CASSLLTGSISSYEQYF. Written as DNA, the CDR3 is TGTGCCAGCAGCTTACTGACAGGGTCCATCAGCTCCTACGAGCAGTACTTC.

This chain connects TRBV2 to TRBJ1-3; D unclear. Germline-derived CDR1 and CDR2 are SNHLY and FYNNEI. The CDR3 has 14 amino acids. V lost 4 bases and J lost 3, with 10 bases in between. As DNA, the CDR3 is TGTGCCAGCAGTGGGATGTCGCTTGGAAACACCATATATTTT. Its protein product is CASSGMSLGNTIYF.

The chain uses TRBV10-3 and TRBJ2-1; 8 positions match TRBD2. CDR1 ENHRY and CDR2 SYGVKD come from the germline V gene. V gave up 4 bases and J gave up 4 bases; unmatched junction bases: 3. The CDR3 runs 14 residues. The CDR3 sequence is CAISGREGYNEQFF. The CDR3 region has the DNA TGTGCCATCAGTGGACGGGAGGGATACAATGAGCAGTTCTTC.

The rearrangement uses TRBV11-2 and TRBJ2-1; perhaps TRBD2 as D (5 bases). This CDR3 has 15 residues. Germline V gene data show CDR1 as SGHAT and CDR2 as FQNNGV. V lost 5 bases and J 1 base, leaving 12 bases between the germline ends. CDR3 in amino acids: CASSLFGGSYNEQFF. The CDR3 nucleotides read TGTGCCAGCAGCCTCTTTGGCGGGTCCTACAATGAGCAGTTCTTC.

The chain is built from TRBV10-3 and TRBJ1-2; the D gene is possibly TRBD1 (5 bases). Germline V gene data show CDR1 as ENHRY and CDR2 as SYGVKD. The CDR3 spans 17 residues. Trimming stripped 0 bases from V and 6 bases from J, with 20 bases between. The CDR3 is CAISESFLGREIDGYTF. The DNA of the CDR3 is TGTGCCATCAGTGAGTCGTTTTTAGGCAGGGAAATAGATGGCTACACCTTC.

The V and J genes are TRBV29-1 and TRBJ2-7, with D possibly being TRBD1 or TRBD2 (5 bases each). From germline, CDR1 is SQVTM and CDR2 ANQGSEA. The CDR3 contains 13 residues. V shed 6 bases and J shed 4 bases, with 16 bases lying between them. The CDR3 sequence: CSVDSGTGYEQYF. The CDR3 DNA reads TGCAGCGTGGACTCCGGGACGGGATACGAGCAGTACTTC.

This chain connects TRBV5-1 to TRBJ2-3, with TRBD1 matching 7 bases. This CDR3 is 15 amino acids long. The V segment lost 0 bases and the J segment 0 bases; nucleotides outside the gene matches: 1. Germline CDR1 reads SGHRS; CDR2 reads YFSETQ. The CDR3 region has the DNA TGCGCCAGCAGCTTGGGACAGGGTAGCACAGATACGCAGTATTTT. Translation gives CASSLGQGSTDTQYF.

The chain has TRBV19 and TRBJ2-1; D tentatively fits TRBD1 or TRBD2 (6 bases each). Trimming took off 3 bases at V and 7 bases at J, with 16 bases between the two ends. Germline assignment: CDR1 LNHDA and CDR2 SQIVND (reference sequence). CDR3 length equals 15 residues. CDR3 nucleotides: TGTGCCAGTAGTATCCGGACAGCGGGTAGGAATGAGCAGTTCTTC. Translation: CASSIRTAGRNEQFF.

The rearrangement joins TRBV5-1 to TRBJ2-7; TRBD1 aligns across 10 bases. CDR3 length: 15 amino acids. The V gene's germline CDR1 is SGHRS and CDR2 YFSETQ. J was trimmed by 6 bases and V by 0 bases; bases with no gene match: 6. The CDR3 region is CASSLETGGAFEQYF. The CDR3 DNA sequence: TGCGCCAGCAGCTTGGAGACAGGGGGCGCGTTCGAGCAGTACTTC.

Concerning this clone itself: The same CDR3 also results from other DNA sequences found in this sample. This chain's CDR3 is CASSYSGGGYGYTF. In nucleotides, the CDR3 is TGTGCCAGCAGTTACTCGGGGGGTGGCTATGGCTACACCTTC. The gene calls are TRBV6-5 and TRBJ1-2, with D perhaps matching TRBD1 (5 bases). Trimming stripped 0 bases from V and 4 bases from J, with 9 bases between. The germline V gene encodes CDR1 MNHEY and CDR2 SVGAGI. This CDR3 comprises 14 residues.

The rearrangement uses TRBV30 and TRBJ2-7; D not resolved. Germline CDR1 is GTSNPN and CDR2 is SVGIG (reference sequence). V was shortened by 5 bases and J by 7 bases, with 15 bases between the two germline ends. The CDR3 has 12 residues. CDR3 sequence: CAWQSRSTEQYF. DNA of the CDR3: TGTGCCTGGCAAAGTCGATCTACAGAGCAGTACTTC.

The V gene is TRBV6-6, the J gene TRBJ2-7; 9 nucleotides align to TRBD2. V gave up 9 bases and J gave up 1 base; unmatched junction bases: 7. CDR3 length: 14 amino acids. CDR1 and CDR2 (germline): MNHNY, SVGAGI (reference sequence). The DNA for the CDR3 is TGTGCCAGTGCGCCTAGCGGGATTTCCTACGAGCAGTACTTC. Translating it yields CASAPSGISYEQYF.

This clone was observed once. The V call is TRBV19, the J call TRBJ2-2; 9 nucleotides align to TRBD1. Germline CDR1 LNHDA, CDR2 SQIVND (reference sequence). The V segment lost 8 bases and the J segment 2 bases; nucleotides outside the gene matches: 9. This CDR3 has 16 residues. CDR3 DNA sequence: TGTGCCAGTGGACAGGGGTTCGCGGCTAACACCGGGGAGCTGTTTTTT. This sequence encodes CASGQGFAANTGELFF.

The rearrangement uses TRBV7-9 and TRBJ1-1; D call uncertain. In germline, CDR1 is SEHNR, CDR2 FQNEAQ (reference sequence). The CDR3 runs to 13 residues. V was clipped by 3 bases and J by 0 bases, with 5 bases between them. The CDR3 spells CASSFVVNTEAFF. The CDR3 nucleotides are TGTGCCAGCAGCTTCGTTGTGAACACTGAAGCTTTCTTT.

This chain connects TRBV5-4 to TRBJ1-4; D remains unclear. Trimming shortened V by 3 bases and J by 6 bases, and 12 bases separated the two germline ends. Germline assignment: CDR1 SGHNT and CDR2 YYREEE (reference sequence). The CDR3 spans 14 residues. CDR3 sequence: CASSSSGWDEKLFF. The CDR3 DNA reads as TGTGCCAGCAGCTCTTCAGGATGGGATGAAAAACTGTTTTTT.

This sequence joins TRBV5-4 and TRBJ1-3; TRBD1 is a possible D gene (6 bases). The CDR3 consists of 14 residues. Germline V gene sequence: CDR1 SGHNT, CDR2 YYREEE (reference sequence). The ends were cut back, 4 bases at V and 4 bases at J, with 12 bases in the middle. CDR3 DNA: TGTGCCAGCAGCAACGCAGGGGACGGAAACACCATATATTTT. It translates to CASSNAGDGNTIYF.

This CDR3 is CSAMPQGAAGYTF. CDR3 bases: TGCAGCGCAATGCCACAGGGGGCGGCTGGCTACACCTTC. The chain employs TRBV29-1 and TRBJ1-2; 9 positions agree with TRBD1. The germline CDR1 and CDR2 sequences are SQVTM and ANQGSEA. The CDR3 length is 13 residues. V trimming: 7 bases; J trimming: 7 bases; junction bases outside the gene matches: 10.

This CDR3 reads CASSPIGQGNEQYF. CDR3 in DNA: TGTGCCAGCTCACCAATAGGACAGGGCAACGAGCAGTACTTC. This rearrangement joins TRBV18 to TRBJ2-7; 8 bases align to TRBD1. Trimming cost V 2 bases and J 5 bases; bases outside gene matches: 5. The CDR3 spans 14 residues. Germline V gives CDR1 KGHSH, CDR2 LQKENI.

This clone was seen once. The DNA for the CDR3 is TGTGCCAGCAGTTACGGACGAAGTCAGCCCCAGCATTTT. It yields the protein CASSYGRSQPQHF. The chain joins TRBV6-5 to TRBJ1-5; D remains ambiguous. CDR1 and CDR2 (germline): MNHEY, SVGAGI. The V end was cut by 2 bases, the J end by 6 bases, with 8 bases between. This CDR3 has 13 residues.

The chain links TRBV2 to TRBJ2-2, with D unclear. The V end lost 3 bases, the J end lost 4 bases, and 0 bases lay between the germline ends. The length of the CDR3 is 11 residues. Germline assignment: CDR1 SNHLY and CDR2 FYNNEI. The chain's CDR3 is CASSDTGELFF. CDR3 in DNA: TGTGCCAGCAGTGACACCGGGGAGCTGTTTTTT. The complete variable domain, with remaining parts taken from reference TRBV2 and TRBJ2-2, reads EPEVTQTPSHQVTQMGQEVILRCVPISNHLYFYWYRQILGQKVEFLVSFYNNEISEKSEIFDDQFSVERPDGSNFTLKIRSTKLEDSAMYFCASSDTGELFFGEGSRLTVL.

The chain combines TRBV21-1 with TRBJ2-3. TRBV21-1 is tagged as a pseudogene. CDR3 length equals 14 residues. The CDR3 DNA is TGTGCCAGCAGCACTTCGATCAGCACGGATACGCAGTATTTT. Its protein is CASSTSISTDTQYF.

V and J are TRBV4-1 and TRBJ2-7; D is possibly TRBD1 or TRBD2 (6 bases each). Trimming stripped 0 bases from V and 4 bases from J, with 13 bases between. CDR3 length: 15 amino acids. In germline, CDR1 is MGHRA, CDR2 YSYEKL. CDR3 sequence reads: CASSQDPQGRYEQYF. The DNA for the CDR3 is TGCGCCAGCAGCCAAGATCCGCAGGGGAGGTACGAGCAGTACTTC.

This chain uses TRBV5-1 with TRBJ1-4, with D maybe TRBD1 (5 bases). V shed 4 bases and J shed 7 bases, with 20 bases lying between them. Germline values: CDR1 SGHRS, CDR2 YFSETQ. The CDR3 covers 16 residues. CDR3 nucleotides: TGCGCCAGCAGCCAGCATCCCGGGACCGAGGGTGAAAAACTGTTTTTT. As protein: CASSQHPGTEGEKLFF.

The chain joins TRBV10-3 to TRBJ1-4; no reliable D call. Germline CDR1 is ENHRY and CDR2 is SYGVKD. The CDR3 contains 14 residues. Trimming removed 4 bases at V and 8 bases at J, with 14 bases between. CDR3 nucleotides: TGTGCCATCAGTGGACAACCGGGGAACGAAAAACTGTTTTTT. Its protein product is CAISGQPGNEKLFF.

This chain joins TRBV11-2 and TRBJ2-7; D gene uncertain. Germline V gives CDR1 SGHAT, CDR2 FQNNGV. Trimming pared 1 base from V and 4 bases from J, leaving 17 bases between. CDR3 length: 16 residues. The CDR3 loop reads CASSLASPAVMYEQYF. The CDR3 coding sequence is TGTGCCAGCAGCTTAGCCAGCCCGGCGGTTATGTACGAGCAGTACTTC.